This entry describes one TCR beta chain. This entry comes from a study of technical replicates of blood from a few donors. Libraries were prepared by immunoSEQ multiplex PCR; TCRdb keeps only in-frame clonotypes and omits some of them. Among tens of thousands of clones listed, about 95% were seen once. CDR1 SGHDT and CDR2 YYEEEE come from the germline V gene. The CDR3 runs to 15 residues. Trimming cost V 0 bases and J 0 bases, with 9 bases left between them. The TCR originated in a human donor in good health. The V gene is TRBV5-6, the J gene TRBJ1-1, with unresolved D. Sequenced input: T cells isolated from PBMCs. The CDR3 region is CASSLVGAMNTEAFF. The CDR3 region has the DNA TGTGCCAGCAGCTTGGTGGGAGCTATGAACACTGAAGCTTTCTTT.